Listed below are T cell receptor beta chains from one sample, sequenced in a study of shared clonotypes between healthy human individuals. Here immunoSEQ multiplex PCR was the method, and the copy in TCRdb shows in-frame clones only, minus some. The sample includes approximately 1.5 million clones, 95% to 99% of them seen just once. Sequencing used naive CD4+ T cells sorted from blood. The receptors shown here come from a man aged 25-40 years in good health. Each CDR3 is given with its conserved first and last residue. Each record gives: clone size, J gene, D gene, V gene, CDR3 DNA, CDR3 protein. A D gene is named only where the DNA matches it firmly. Size is omitted from some rows. Given values are once, few, many or a class for expanded clones.

abundance: NA; j_gene: TRBJ1-5; d_gene: NA; v_gene: TRBV16; CDR3nt: TGTGCCAGCAGCCAAAAAGGGACCTACAATCAGCCCCAGCATTTT; CDR3aa: CASSQKGTYNQPQHF
abundance: NA; j_gene: TRBJ2-5; d_gene: TRBD1; v_gene: TRBV18; CDR3nt: TGTGCCAGCTCACCAGGGACAGGCACCGAAGAGACCCAGTACTTC; CDR3aa: CASSPGTGTEETQYF
abundance: NA; j_gene: TRBJ2-1; d_gene: NA; v_gene: TRBV27; CDR3nt: TGTGCCAGCAGTCCCTTCCGGATAGGGGGGTCATACAATGAGCAGTTCTTC; CDR3aa: CASSPFRIGGSYNEQFF
abundance: NA; j_gene: TRBJ1-1; d_gene: NA; v_gene: TRBV7-2; CDR3nt: TGTGCCAGCAGCTTAGGACGCCGGGGGGACACTGAAGCTTTCTTT; CDR3aa: CASSLGRRGDTEAFF
abundance: NA; j_gene: TRBJ2-7; d_gene: NA; v_gene: TRBV2; CDR3nt: TGTGCCAGCCGTTTCCCAGGACCAACCTACGAGCAGTACTTC; CDR3aa: CASRFPGPTYEQYF
abundance: NA; j_gene: TRBJ2-1; d_gene: NA; v_gene: TRBV5-1; CDR3nt: TGCGCCAGCAGCTTGGGGGGGACGCTGAACTACAATGAGCAGTTCTTC; CDR3aa: CASSLGGTLNYNEQFF
abundance: NA; j_gene: TRBJ2-3; d_gene: TRBD2; v_gene: TRBV29-1; CDR3nt: TGCAGCGACCGACTAGCGGCAGATACGCAGTATTTT; CDR3aa: CSDRLAADTQYF
abundance: NA; j_gene: TRBJ2-6; d_gene: TRBD2; v_gene: TRBV27; CDR3nt: TGTGCTAGTGGGGACTACAACTCTGGGGCCAACGTCCTGACTTTC; CDR3aa: CASGDYNSGANVLTF
abundance: NA; j_gene: TRBJ2-1; d_gene: TRBD2; v_gene: TRBV29-1; CDR3nt: TGCAGCGCAAGACTAGCGGGGATTTACAATGAGCAGTTCTTC; CDR3aa: CSARLAGIYNEQFF
abundance: NA; j_gene: TRBJ2-1; d_gene: NA; v_gene: TRBV7-9; CDR3nt: TGTGCCAGCAGCCAGACAACGTGGGACCGTGGGATCTACAATGAGCAGTTCTTC; CDR3aa: CASSQTTWDRGIYNEQFF
abundance: NA; j_gene: TRBJ2-7; d_gene: NA; v_gene: TRBV28; CDR3nt: TGTGCCAGCAGTTCTTTCCTTCTAGCACCCGAGCAGTACTTC; CDR3aa: CASSSFLLAPEQYF
abundance: NA; j_gene: TRBJ1-1; d_gene: NA; v_gene: TRBV4-1; CDR3nt: TGCGCCAGCAGCCAAGTCCGCAGGGTTCGGGACACTGAAGCTTTCTTT; CDR3aa: CASSQVRRVRDTEAFF
abundance: once; j_gene: TRBJ2-1; d_gene: NA; v_gene: TRBV7-8; CDR3nt: TGTGCCAGCAGATTAACGCTAGACTCCTACAATGAGCAGTTCTTC; CDR3aa: CASRLTLDSYNEQFF
abundance: NA; j_gene: TRBJ2-2; d_gene: NA; v_gene: TRBV7-3; CDR3nt: TGTGCCAGCAGCCCACACCGGGGGAGGACCGGGGAGCTGTTTTTT; CDR3aa: CASSPHRGRTGELFF
abundance: NA; j_gene: TRBJ2-6; d_gene: NA; v_gene: TRBV9; CDR3nt: TGTGCCAGCAGCAGGGTTGGGGCCAACGTCCTGACTTTC; CDR3aa: CASSRVGANVLTF
abundance: NA; j_gene: TRBJ2-5; d_gene: TRBD1; v_gene: TRBV5-8; CDR3nt: TGTGCCAGCAGCTTGAGCGCCGGGACAGGAGCCTTGGAGACCCAGTACTTC; CDR3aa: CASSLSAGTGALETQYF
abundance: NA; j_gene: TRBJ2-7; d_gene: TRBD1; v_gene: TRBV7-9; CDR3nt: TGTGCCAGCAGCGCCGTGGATTGGGGACAGGCCTCCTACGAGCAGTACTTC; CDR3aa: CASSAVDWGQASYEQYF
abundance: NA; j_gene: TRBJ2-1; d_gene: TRBD2; v_gene: TRBV11-1; CDR3nt: TGTGCCAGCACCTCGGGACTAGCGGGCGCTAATGAGCAGTTCTTC; CDR3aa: CASTSGLAGANEQFF